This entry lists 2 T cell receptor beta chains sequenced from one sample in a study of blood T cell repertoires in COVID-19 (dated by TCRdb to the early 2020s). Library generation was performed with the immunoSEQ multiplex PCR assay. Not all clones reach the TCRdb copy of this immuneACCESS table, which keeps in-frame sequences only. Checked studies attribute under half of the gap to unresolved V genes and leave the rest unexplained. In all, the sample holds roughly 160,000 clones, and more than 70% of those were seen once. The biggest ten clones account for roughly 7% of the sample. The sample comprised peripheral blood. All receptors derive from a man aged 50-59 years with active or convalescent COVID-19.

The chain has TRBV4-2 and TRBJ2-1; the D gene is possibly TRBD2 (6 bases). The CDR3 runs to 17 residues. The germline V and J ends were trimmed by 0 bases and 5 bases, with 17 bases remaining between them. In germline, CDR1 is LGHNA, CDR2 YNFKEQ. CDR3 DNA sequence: TGTGCCAGCAGCCAAGATGTTGACCCCTGGAGGGACAATGAGCAGTTCTTC. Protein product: CASSQDVDPWRDNEQFF.

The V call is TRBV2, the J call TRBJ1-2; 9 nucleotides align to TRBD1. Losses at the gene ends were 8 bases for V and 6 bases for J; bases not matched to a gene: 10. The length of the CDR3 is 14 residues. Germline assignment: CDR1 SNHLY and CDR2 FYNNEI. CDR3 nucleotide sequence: TGTGCCAGCGTTTTTAGGGACAGGGTGAATGGCTACACCTTC. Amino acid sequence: CASVFRDRVNGYTF.